This T cell receptor beta chain was sequenced during a study of T cells in Graves' hyperthyroidism and ophthalmopathy. Amplification targeted TCR beta CDR3 regions from RNA transcripts. HTBI primers were used for first-round RT-PCR of the TCR CDR3. TCRdb redid the calling of the multiplex PCR reads with MiXCR, one entry per CDR3 protein. This sample has about 570,000 distinct CDR3 sequences, with 14% found just once. The sample holds many counts of this clonotype. The antigen is not known. Graves' hyperthyroidism without ophthalmopathy progression within 18 months was termed stable. Uncontrolled infection, other autoimmune disease, pregnancy and lactation each barred patients from inclusion. Trimming removed 0 bases from V and 2 bases from J; junction bases left unmatched: 3. CDR3 size: 16 residues. Germline values: CDR1 SEHNR, CDR2 FQNEAQ (reference sequence). Study-wide points: Model predictions of ophthalmopathy came a median around 7.1 months before onset.

The V call is TRBV7-9, the J call TRBJ2-3; 9 positions agree with TRBD2. Sequenced material: blood. The receptor comes from a woman aged 40 to 50 with Graves' hyperthyroidism. The CDR3 bases are TGTGCCAGCAGCTTAGCGCTAGCGGGATACACAGATACGCAGTATTTT. It yields the protein CASSLALAGYTDTQYF.